This note documents a single T cell receptor beta chain sequence. The antigen is not known. Germline lookup yields CDR1 MNHNY and CDR2 SVGAGI (reference sequence). The CDR3 has 15 residues. Trimming cost V 7 bases and J 0 bases, with 13 bases left between them. This specimen belongs to a study of OX40 agonist ivuxolimab in advanced cancers. The overall study: The dose-escalation cohort had hepatocellular carcinoma, melanoma, renal cell or head and neck cancer. Study outcomes and limitations: Fewer expanded clones were found on average in CD4+ than in CD8+ T cells.

Assay: immunoSEQ multiplex PCR; the TCRdb copy retains only in-frame clones and omits some. The table lists some 98,000 clones, 85% to 95% of them singletons. Sample: CD4+ or CD8+ T cells sorted from blood, taken in a trial of the OX40 agonist ivuxolimab. The clonotype originates from an adult with an advanced solid tumor such as melanoma, head and neck, liver or kidney cancer. The rearrangement links TRBV6-6 to TRBJ1-3, with no clear D. CDR3 sequence: CASIFDGLSGNTIYF. CDR3 sequence (DNA): TGTGCCAGCATTTTCGACGGCCTCTCTGGAAACACCATATATTTT.